The rows below give T cell receptor beta chains drawn from one sample of a study of blood T cells in healthy people across ages. One entry per CDR3 protein results from TCRdb running MiXCR on the 5' RACE reads. In the table there are about 680,000 distinct CDR3 sequences, around 45% of which are singletons. Sample: blood. The receptors were sampled from a woman in her fifties or sixties in good health. CDR3s leave out the opening cysteine and the closing phenylalanine or tryptophan. A D gene is named only where the DNA matches it firmly. The size entry is marked missing in some rows and otherwise reads once, few, many or a size class.

D,V,J,size,CDR3
NA,TRBV20-1,TRBJ2-5,NA,SAKKGETQY
NA,TRBV5-8,TRBJ2-5,NA,ASSLRMVQETQY
TRBD1,TRBV5-1,TRBJ1-2,NA,ASSLAIGQGHGYT
TRBD1,TRBV5-1,TRBJ2-2,NA,ASSSRQGNGELF
NA,TRBV28,TRBJ1-2,NA,ASSLSRVYGYT
TRBD1,TRBV27,TRBJ1-2,few,ASSQQGRDGYT
NA,TRBV7-2,TRBJ1-2,few,ASTPGREIYGYT
NA,TRBV7-3,TRBJ2-2,NA,ASSPRGPGELF
NA,TRBV20-1,TRBJ2-2,NA,SASGLGYTGELF
NA,TRBV7-3,TRBJ2-5,NA,ASSPRSSGRNQETQY
TRBD2,TRBV20-1,TRBJ2-1,NA,SAVTPGTRIYNEQF
TRBD2,TRBV4-3,TRBJ2-3,NA,ASSQGGWGLVTTDTQY
NA,TRBV28,TRBJ2-7,NA,ASSLDITGYEQY
NA,TRBV29-1,TRBJ2-1,few,SVTPQHNEQF
NA,TRBV21-1,TRBJ2-1,NA,ASSKDRAPTSYNEQF
NA,TRBV7-9,TRBJ2-5,NA,ASMAGPTETQY